The clone carrying this T cell receptor (beta chain) was counted between two and nine times. This sample was included in a study of identical twins. TCRdb itself ran the 5' RACE reads through MiXCR, one entry per CDR3 protein. The repertoire has about 530,000 distinct CDR3 sequences, approximately 20% of them found once; the top ten carry around 0.5%. The CDR3 runs 16 residues. CDR1 DFQATT and CDR2 SNEGSKA come from the germline V gene (reference sequence). Trimming removed 5 bases from V and 1 base from J; junction bases left unmatched: 8. A further study also used this sample, focusing on yellow fever vaccine responses in identical twins.

This clonotype originated in a woman aged 18-29 years in good health. The sequencing sample was made of CD4+ T cells sorted from blood. V and J are TRBV20-1 and TRBJ2-1; 10 bases match TRBD2. CDR3 nucleotide sequence: TGCAGTGCTCTACAGGGACTAGCGCAATCCTACAATGAGCAGTTCTTC. It yields the protein CSALQGLAQSYNEQFF.